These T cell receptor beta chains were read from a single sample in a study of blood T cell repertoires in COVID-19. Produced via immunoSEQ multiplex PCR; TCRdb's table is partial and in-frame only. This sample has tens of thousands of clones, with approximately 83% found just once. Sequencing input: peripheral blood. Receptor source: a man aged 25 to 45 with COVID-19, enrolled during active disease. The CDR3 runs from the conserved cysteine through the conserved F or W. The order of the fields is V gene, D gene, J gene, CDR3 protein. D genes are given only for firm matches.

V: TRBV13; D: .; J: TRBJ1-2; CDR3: CASSTTGKDGYTF
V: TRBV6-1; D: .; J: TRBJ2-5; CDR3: CASSDQGLLETQYF
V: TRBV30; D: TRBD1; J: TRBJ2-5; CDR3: CAWRMTGRGETQYF
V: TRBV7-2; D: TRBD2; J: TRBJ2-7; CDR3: CASSSTSGRSEQYF
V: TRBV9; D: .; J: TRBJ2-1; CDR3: CASSVEGSGSYNEQFF
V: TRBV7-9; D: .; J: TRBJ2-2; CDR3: CASSSPSHPGELFF
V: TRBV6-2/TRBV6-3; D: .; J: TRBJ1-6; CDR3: CASSYRSERNSPLHF
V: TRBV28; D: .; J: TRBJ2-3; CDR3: CASSLSIVAGLSTDTQYF
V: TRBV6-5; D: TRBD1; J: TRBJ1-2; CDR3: CASIRKTGGEGYTF
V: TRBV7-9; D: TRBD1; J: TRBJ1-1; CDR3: CASSPHRGRQAFF
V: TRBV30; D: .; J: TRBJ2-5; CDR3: CACSSSKTQYF
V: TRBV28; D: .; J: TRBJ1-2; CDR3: CASSFNRGGYTF
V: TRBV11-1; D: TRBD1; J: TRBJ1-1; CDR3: CASSLDRGAFF
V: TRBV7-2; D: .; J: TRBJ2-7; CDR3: CASSLGDLSSYEQYF
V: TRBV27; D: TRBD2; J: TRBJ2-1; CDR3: CASSPWTSFPSNEQFF
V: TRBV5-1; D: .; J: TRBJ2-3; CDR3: CASSGQITDTQYF
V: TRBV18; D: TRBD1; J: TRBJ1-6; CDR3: CASSLRQGNSPLHF
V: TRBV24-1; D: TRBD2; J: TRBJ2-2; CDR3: CATSVAGGYSGELFF
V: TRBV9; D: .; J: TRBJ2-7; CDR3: CASSVGPGSYEQYF
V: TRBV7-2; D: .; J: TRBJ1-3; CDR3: CASSLDYSGNTIYF
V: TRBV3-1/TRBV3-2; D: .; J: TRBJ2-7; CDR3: CASSGRQANEQYF
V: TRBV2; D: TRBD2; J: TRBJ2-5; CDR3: CASSRGTSLHETQYF
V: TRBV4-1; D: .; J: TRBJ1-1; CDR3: CASSQTEQGLTEAFF
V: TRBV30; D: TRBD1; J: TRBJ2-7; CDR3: CAWTRQGMPEQYF
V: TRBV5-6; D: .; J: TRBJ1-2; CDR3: CASSWGLTLQGREDVYTF
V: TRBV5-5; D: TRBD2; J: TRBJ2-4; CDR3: CASSLWNGGDIQYF
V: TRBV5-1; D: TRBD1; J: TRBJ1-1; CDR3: CASSPDRGHITEAFF
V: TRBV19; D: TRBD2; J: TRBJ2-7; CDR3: CASSIVAGETGEQYF
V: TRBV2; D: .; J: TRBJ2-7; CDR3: CASSGRESYRDEQYF
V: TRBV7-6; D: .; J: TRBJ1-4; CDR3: CASSFALDRLNEKLFF
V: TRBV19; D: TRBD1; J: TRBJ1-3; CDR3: CASSIGTGAGNTIYF
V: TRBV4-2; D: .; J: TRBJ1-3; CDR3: CASSQDPGQKSNGNTIYF
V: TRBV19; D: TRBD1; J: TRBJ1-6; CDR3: CASTTRRQGDNSPLHF
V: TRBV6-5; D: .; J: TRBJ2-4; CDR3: CASSLGHKNIQYF
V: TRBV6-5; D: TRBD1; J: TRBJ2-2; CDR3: CASRRGTGDTGELFF
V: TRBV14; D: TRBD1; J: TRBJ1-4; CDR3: CASSQHTGAGEKLFF
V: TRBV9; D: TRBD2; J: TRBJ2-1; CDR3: CASSVAAGVDNEQFF
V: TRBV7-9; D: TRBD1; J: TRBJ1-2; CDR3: CASSRGQGEGYTF
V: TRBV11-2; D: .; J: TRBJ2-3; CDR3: CASSSSPRDSDTQYF